Below are 16 T cell receptor beta chains sequenced from a single sample in a study of radiation and T cells in renal cell carcinoma. The treatment denotes: treatment-naive control, cytoreductive nephrectomy. Libraries were prepared by immunoSEQ multiplex PCR; TCRdb keeps only in-frame clonotypes and omits some of them. The sample carries approximately 25,000 clones, around half recorded once. The sequencing used tumor tissue, collected from a patient whose treatment was nephrectomy without radiotherapy. The receptors originated from a human donor with renal cell carcinoma.

A single count supports this clone. The V gene is TRBV6-6, the J gene TRBJ2-7; D is unresolved. V was cut by 0 bases and J by 2 bases, with 2 bases left in between. Germline-derived CDR1 and CDR2 are MNHNY and SVGAGI (reference sequence). The CDR3 is 12 amino acids. The CDR3: CASSYSTYEQYF. CDR3 DNA: TGTGCCAGCAGTTACTCGACCTACGAGCAGTACTTC.

V usage is TRBV19 and J usage is TRBJ1-4; 7 bases are shared with TRBD1. The CDR3 covers 14 residues. The ends lost 6 bases at V and 7 bases at J; junction bases unmatched: 8. The germline CDR1 and CDR2 sequences are LNHDA and SQIVND (reference sequence). Here the CDR3 DNA reads TGTGCCAGTAGCAGACAGGGCCTGGCTGAAAAACTGTTTTTT. As protein: CASSRQGLAEKLFF.

This chain connects TRBV7-6 to TRBJ2-4; D ambiguous. Trimming took 5 bases from V and 11 from J, leaving 16 bases between them. CDR1 SGHVS and CDR2 FNYEAQ come from the germline V gene. This CDR3 comprises 13 residues. CDR3: CASSPGPSTVQYF. The CDR3 region has the DNA TGTGCCAGCAGCCCAGGCCCCTCGACGGTTCAGTACTTC.

The gene calls are TRBV29-1 and TRBJ2-2, with a tentative D call TRBD2 (5 bases). Trimming took 6 bases from V and 0 from J, leaving 14 bases between them. The CDR3 length is 15 residues. Germline V CDR1 and CDR2: SQVTM, ANQGSEA. This chain's CDR3 is CSVVTNPTNTGELFF. The DNA for the CDR3 is TGCAGCGTCGTGACTAACCCAACGAACACCGGGGAGCTGTTTTTT.

This clone was found many times. The genes are TRBV7-8 and TRBJ2-7, with D tentatively TRBD1 (5 bases). V lost 5 bases to trimming and J lost 2 bases, with 13 bases between them. The CDR3 sequence is 14 residues long. Looked up from germline, CDR1 is SGHVS and CDR2 is FQNEAQ. The CDR3 DNA reads as TGTGCCAGCAGCGCCCAGGGCCTGACCTACGAGCAGTACTTC. Encoded protein: CASSAQGLTYEQYF.

The chain joins TRBV5-1 to TRBJ1-2; D possibly corresponds to TRBD1 (5 bases). Trimming cost V 2 bases and J 4 bases, with 12 bases left between them. CDR3 size: 14 residues. CDR1 and CDR2 from the germline V gene are SGHRS and YFSETQ. For the CDR3, the DNA is TGCGCCAGCAGCTTACGGGAGGGGCTCTATGGCTACACCTTC. This gives the protein CASSLREGLYGYTF.

This chain joins TRBV27 and TRBJ2-1; possibly TRBD1 for D (6 bases). The CDR3 has 14 residues. Trimming pared 8 bases from V and 6 bases from J, leaving 17 bases between. Per the germline V gene, CDR1 is MNHEY and CDR2 is SMNVEV (reference sequence). The CDR3 nucleotides are TGTGCCAGCTCGTTACAGGGTTACGCCAATGAGCAGTTCTTC. Translating it yields CASSLQGYANEQFF.

This chain links TRBV10-3 with TRBJ1-2; D remains unclear. Germline CDR1 is ENHRY and CDR2 is SYGVKD. V shed 10 bases and J shed 0 bases, with 15 bases lying between them. This CDR3 is 14 amino acids long. CDR3 in DNA: TGTGCCACAACCTCAGGAAAAGCTAACTATGGCTACACCTTC. Amino acids: CATTSGKANYGYTF.

This chain links TRBV27 with TRBJ1-5; TRBD1 aligns across 7 bases. There are 14 residues in the CDR3. V lost 6 bases and J lost 4; bases outside the gene matches: 6. Germline V CDR1 and CDR2: MNHEY, SMNVEV (reference sequence). CDR3 sequence: CASSQRDSNQPQHF. DNA for the CDR3: TGTGCCAGCAGCCAAAGGGACAGTAATCAGCCCCAGCATTTT.

The chain uses TRBV25-1 and TRBJ2-5, with D possibly being TRBD2 (5 bases). The CDR3 is 14 amino acids. CDR1 MGHDK and CDR2 SYGVNS come from the germline V gene. Trimming took 9 bases from V and 5 from J, leaving 19 bases between them. As DNA, the CDR3 is TGTGCCAGTACCCTACTAGTTCCCGAGGAGACCCAGTACTTC. This gives the protein CASTLLVPEETQYF.

This clone came up a few times. The V and J genes are TRBV19 and TRBJ1-2, with 9 bases identical to TRBD1. Trimming at V came to 5 bases and at J to 4 bases, leaving 5 bases not matched to a gene. The length of the CDR3 is 14 residues. The V gene's germline CDR1 is LNHDA and CDR2 SQIVND (reference sequence). For the CDR3, the DNA is TGTGCCAGTAGTCCACAGGGGGCTGTCTATGGCTACACCTTC. Amino acids: CASSPQGAVYGYTF.

This clone is classed as medium-sized. V usage is TRBV4-3 and J usage is TRBJ1-1; the D gene is possibly TRBD1 (5 bases). Germline CDR1 reads LGHNA; CDR2 reads YSLEER. This CDR3 is built from 14 residues. V lost 4 bases and J 0 bases, leaving 9 bases between the germline ends. CDR3 in amino acids: CASSPGHLNTEAFF. DNA for the CDR3: TGCGCCAGCAGCCCAGGACACCTGAACACTGAAGCTTTCTTT.

In this sample, this clone turned up a few times. The chain uses TRBV30 and TRBJ1-5; D not certain. Germline V gene lookup returns CDR1 GTSNPN and CDR2 SVGIG (reference sequence). CDR3 size: 12 residues. Trimming removed 0 bases at V and 4 bases at J, with 4 bases between. The CDR3 reads CAWSVGNQPQHF. The DNA of the CDR3 is TGTGCCTGGAGTGTAGGAAATCAGCCCCAGCATTTT. Filled out from reference TRBV30 and TRBJ1-5, the complete variable domain reads SQTIHQWPATLVQPVGSPLSLECTVEGTSNPNLYWYRQAAGRGLQLLFYSVGIGQISSEVPQNLSASRPQDRQFILSSKKLLLSDSGFYLCAWSVGNQPQHFGDGTRLSIL.

The chain recombines TRBV6-5 with TRBJ1-5; D is possibly TRBD1 (5 bases). V gave up 5 bases and J gave up 6 bases, with 11 bases separating them. The V gene's germline CDR1 is MNHEY and CDR2 SVGAGI. The CDR3 spans 13 residues. The CDR3 nucleotides read TGTGCCAGCAGTACTCAGGGTTTTCAGCCCCAGCATTTT. This translates into CASSTQGFQPQHF.

The table lists this clone with a few counts. J is TRBJ1-6 and V is TRBV7-9, with D perhaps matching TRBD1 (6 bases). Germline V gene data show CDR1 as SEHNR and CDR2 as FQNEAQ (reference sequence). This CDR3 has 14 amino acids. The V end was cut by 4 bases, the J end by 8 bases, with 12 bases between. The CDR3 DNA is TGTGCCAGCAGCTCCGGGAGGGGGGATTCACCCCTCCACTTT. It codes for CASSSGRGDSPLHF.

The rearrangement links TRBV10-3 to TRBJ2-3, with D possibly matching TRBD2 (6 bases). Trimming removed 7 bases from V and 5 bases from J, with 10 bases in between. CDR1 and CDR2 (germline): ENHRY, SYGVKD. The CDR3 consists of 12 residues. The DNA for the CDR3 is TGTGCCATCAATGGGGGGATAGATACGCAGTATTTT. Protein sequence: CAINGGIDTQYF.